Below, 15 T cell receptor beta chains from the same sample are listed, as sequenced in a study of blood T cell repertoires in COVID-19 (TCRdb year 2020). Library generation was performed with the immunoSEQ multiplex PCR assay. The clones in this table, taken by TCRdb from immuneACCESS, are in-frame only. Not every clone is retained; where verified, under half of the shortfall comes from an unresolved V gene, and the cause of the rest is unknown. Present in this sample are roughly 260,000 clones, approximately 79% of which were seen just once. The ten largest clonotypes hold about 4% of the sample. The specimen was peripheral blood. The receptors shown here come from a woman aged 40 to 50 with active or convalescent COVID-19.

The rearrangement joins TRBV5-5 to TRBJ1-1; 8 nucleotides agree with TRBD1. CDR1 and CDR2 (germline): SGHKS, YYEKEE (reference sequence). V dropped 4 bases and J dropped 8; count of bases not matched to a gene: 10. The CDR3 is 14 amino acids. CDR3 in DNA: TGTGCCAGCAGCCCTGGACAGGGTGTCCAGGAAGCTTTCTTT. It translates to CASSPGQGVQEAFF.

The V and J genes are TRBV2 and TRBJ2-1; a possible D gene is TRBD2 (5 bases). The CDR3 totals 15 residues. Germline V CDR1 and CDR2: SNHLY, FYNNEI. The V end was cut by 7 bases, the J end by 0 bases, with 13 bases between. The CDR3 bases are TGTGCCAGCACCGAGGGCCCCAGCTCCTACAATGAGCAGTTCTTC. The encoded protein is CASTEGPSSYNEQFF. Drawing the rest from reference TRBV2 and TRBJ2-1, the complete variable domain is EPEVTQTPSHQVTQMGQEVILRCVPISNHLYFYWYRQILGQKVEFLVSFYNNEISEKSEIFDDQFSVERPDGSNFTLKIRSTKLEDSAMYFCASTEGPSSYNEQFFGPGTRLTVL.

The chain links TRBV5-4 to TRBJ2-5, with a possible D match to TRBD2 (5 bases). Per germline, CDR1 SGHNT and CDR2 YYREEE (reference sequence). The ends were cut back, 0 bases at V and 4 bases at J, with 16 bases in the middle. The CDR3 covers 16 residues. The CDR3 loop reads CASSLVRAAVGETQYF. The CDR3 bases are TGTGCCAGCAGCTTGGTCCGAGCGGCGGTAGGAGAGACCCAGTACTTC.

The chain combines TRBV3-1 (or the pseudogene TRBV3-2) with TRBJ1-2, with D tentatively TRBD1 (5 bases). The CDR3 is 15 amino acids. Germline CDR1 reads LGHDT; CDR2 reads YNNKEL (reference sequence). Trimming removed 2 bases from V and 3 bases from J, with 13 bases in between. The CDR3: CASSQQGIVDYGYTF. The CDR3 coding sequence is TGTGCCAGCAGCCAACAGGGTATCGTGGACTATGGCTACACCTTC.

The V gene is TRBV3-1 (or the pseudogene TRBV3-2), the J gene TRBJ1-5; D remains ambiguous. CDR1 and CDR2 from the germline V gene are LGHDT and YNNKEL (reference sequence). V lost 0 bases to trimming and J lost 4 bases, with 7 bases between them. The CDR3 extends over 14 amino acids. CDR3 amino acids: CASSQDVRNQPQHF. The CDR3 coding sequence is TGTGCCAGCAGCCAAGATGTGAGAAATCAGCCCCAGCATTTT.

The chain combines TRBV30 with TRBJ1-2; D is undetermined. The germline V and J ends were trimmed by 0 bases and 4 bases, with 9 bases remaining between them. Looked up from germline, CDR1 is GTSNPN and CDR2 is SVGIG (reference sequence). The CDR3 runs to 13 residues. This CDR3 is CAWSVLPGYGYTF. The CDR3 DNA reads TGTGCCTGGAGTGTACTTCCAGGCTATGGCTACACCTTC.

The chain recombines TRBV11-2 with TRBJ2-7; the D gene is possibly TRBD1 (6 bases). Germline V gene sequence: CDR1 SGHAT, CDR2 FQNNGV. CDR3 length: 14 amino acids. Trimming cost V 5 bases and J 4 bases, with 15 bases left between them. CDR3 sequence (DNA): TGTGCCAGCAGCCCGAGGACAGTTTCTTACGAGCAGTACGTC. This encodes CASSPRTVSYEQYV.

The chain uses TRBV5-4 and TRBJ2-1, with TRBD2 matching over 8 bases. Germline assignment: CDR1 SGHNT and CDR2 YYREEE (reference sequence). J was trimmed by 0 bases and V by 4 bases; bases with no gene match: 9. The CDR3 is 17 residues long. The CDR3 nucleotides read TGTGCCAGCAGCCCGAGGGACGGGGGGGCCTCCTACAATGAGCAGTTCTTC. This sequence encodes CASSPRDGGASYNEQFF.

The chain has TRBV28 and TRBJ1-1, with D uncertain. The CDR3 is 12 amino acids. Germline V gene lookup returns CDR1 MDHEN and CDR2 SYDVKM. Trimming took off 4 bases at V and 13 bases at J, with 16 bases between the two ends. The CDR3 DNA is TGTGCCAGCAGTTCCGGTTGGGTCGGCGGTTTCTTT. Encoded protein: CASSSGWVGGFF.

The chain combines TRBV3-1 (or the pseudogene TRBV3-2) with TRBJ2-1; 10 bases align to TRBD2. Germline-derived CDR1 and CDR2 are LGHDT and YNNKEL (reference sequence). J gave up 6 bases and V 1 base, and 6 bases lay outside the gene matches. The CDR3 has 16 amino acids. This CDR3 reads CASSQVSSGGTNEQFF. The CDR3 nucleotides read TGTGCCAGCAGCCAAGTAAGTAGCGGGGGGACCAATGAGCAGTTCTTC.

Here the CDR3 reads CASSLGETDYSGNTIYF. In DNA, the CDR3 is TGCGCCAGCAGCTTGGGCGAGACGGACTACTCTGGAAACACCATATATTTT. The chain has TRBV5-1 and TRBJ1-3; D is ambiguous. This CDR3 contains 17 residues. V shed 0 bases and J shed 0 bases, with 13 bases lying between them. CDR1 and CDR2 (germline): SGHRS, YFSETQ.

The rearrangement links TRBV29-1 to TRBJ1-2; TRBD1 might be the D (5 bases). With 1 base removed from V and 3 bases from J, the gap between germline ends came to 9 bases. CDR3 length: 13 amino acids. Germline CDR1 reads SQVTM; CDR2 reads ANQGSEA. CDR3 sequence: CSVEGGGDYGYTF. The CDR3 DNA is TGCAGCGTTGAAGGGGGGGGTGACTATGGCTACACCTTC.

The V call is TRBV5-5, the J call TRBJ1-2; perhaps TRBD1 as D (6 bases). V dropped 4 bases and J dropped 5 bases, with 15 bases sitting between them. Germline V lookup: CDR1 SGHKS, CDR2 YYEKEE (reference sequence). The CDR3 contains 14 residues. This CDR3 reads CASSGDGGVYGYTF. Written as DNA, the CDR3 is TGTGCCAGCAGCGGGGATGGGGGCGTTTATGGCTACACCTTC.

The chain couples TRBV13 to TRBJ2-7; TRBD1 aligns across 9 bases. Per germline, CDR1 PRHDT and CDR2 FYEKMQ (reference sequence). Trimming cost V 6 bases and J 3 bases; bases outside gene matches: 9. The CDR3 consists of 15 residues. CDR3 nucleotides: TGTGCCAGCAGTCCGACCGGGACAGGGATCTACGAGCAGTACTTC. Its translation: CASSPTGTGIYEQYF.

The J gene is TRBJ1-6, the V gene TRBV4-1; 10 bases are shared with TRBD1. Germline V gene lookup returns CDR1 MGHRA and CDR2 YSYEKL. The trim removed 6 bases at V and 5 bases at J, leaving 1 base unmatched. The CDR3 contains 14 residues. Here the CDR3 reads CASRGTGDNSPLHF. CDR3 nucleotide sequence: TGCGCCAGCAGGGGGACAGGGGATAATTCACCCCTCCACTTT.